This T cell receptor (beta chain) stems from a study of cytomegalovirus exposure and HLA in healthy donors. Study details: Around 180 million T cells yielded 117 million unique TCR beta sequences in earlier analysis.

This CDR3 has 13 amino acids. In germline, CDR1 is MNHEY, CDR2 SMNVEV (reference sequence). Trimming removed 6 bases at V and 1 base at J, with 9 bases between. While unrecorded immune exposures were likely, the donors were nominally healthy when sampled. Regarding the study as a whole: Reportedly, diagnosis of cytomegalovirus status by the classifier showed high specificity and sensitivity.

In its sample, this clone was seen once. Antigen: not known. Primers for the PCR totalled 60 Vbeta and 13 Jbeta. Assay used: immunoSEQ multiplex PCR; TCRdb lists only in-frame clones, some missing. The sample has about 160,000 clones, 70% to 90% seen once. The material sequenced was PBMCs. The clonotype was recovered from a woman in her 30s in good health and CMV-seropositive. This chain uses TRBV27 with TRBJ1-2; D remains ambiguous. The CDR3 DNA reads TGTGCCAGCAGCTCGAGGGTTAACTATGGCTACACCTTC. Translated: CASSSRVNYGYTF.